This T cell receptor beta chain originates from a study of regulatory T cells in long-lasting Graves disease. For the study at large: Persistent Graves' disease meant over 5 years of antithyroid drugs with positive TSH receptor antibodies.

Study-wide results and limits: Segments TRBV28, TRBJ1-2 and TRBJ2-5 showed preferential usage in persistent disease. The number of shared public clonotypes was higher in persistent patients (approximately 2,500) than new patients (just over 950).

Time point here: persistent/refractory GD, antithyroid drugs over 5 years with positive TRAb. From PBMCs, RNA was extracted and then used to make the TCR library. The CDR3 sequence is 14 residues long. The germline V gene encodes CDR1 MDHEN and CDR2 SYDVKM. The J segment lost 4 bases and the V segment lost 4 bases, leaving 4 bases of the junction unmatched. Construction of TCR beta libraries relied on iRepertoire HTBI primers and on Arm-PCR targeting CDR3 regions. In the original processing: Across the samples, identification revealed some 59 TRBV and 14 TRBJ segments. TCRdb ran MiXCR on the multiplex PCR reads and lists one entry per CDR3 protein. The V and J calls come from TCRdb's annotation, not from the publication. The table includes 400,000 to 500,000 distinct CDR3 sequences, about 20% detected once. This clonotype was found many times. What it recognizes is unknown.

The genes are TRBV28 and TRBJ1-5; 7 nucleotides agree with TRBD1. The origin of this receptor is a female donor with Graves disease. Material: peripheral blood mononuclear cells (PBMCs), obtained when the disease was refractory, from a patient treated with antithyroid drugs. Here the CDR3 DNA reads TGTGCCAGCAGTTCGGGACAGATGAATCAGCCCCAGCATTTT. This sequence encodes CASSSGQMNQPQHF.